These T cell receptor beta chains were read from a single sample in a study of shared clonotypes between healthy human individuals. Using immunoSEQ multiplex PCR, the repertoire was profiled, and TCRdb retains in-frame clones only, with some absent. The sample consists of about 2.3 million clones, 80% to 95% of them appearing once. The material sequenced was naive CD4+ T cells from PBMCs. Receptors were obtained from a young man in good health. Some clones in this sample may be carry-over from other donors' samples. Both conserved end residues are part of each CDR3. A D gene is named only where the DNA matches it firmly. Clone size is given for some rows only: seen once, a few or many times, or a class if the clone is expanded.

size | D | J | V | DNA | CDR3
once | TRBD1 | TRBJ1-2 | TRBV5-1 | TGCGCCAGCAGCCGGGACAGGGGATATGGCTACACCTTC | CASSRDRGYGYTF
- | - | TRBJ2-3 | TRBV7-9 | TGTGCCAGCAGCGGTCCTGGGGCAAGGACAGATACGCAGTATTTT | CASSGPGARTDTQYF
- | - | TRBJ1-1 | TRBV2 | TGTGCCAGCAGTGAAAGGCAGGTTATTATCGGAAGGGCTTTCTTT | CASSERQVIIGRAFF
- | - | TRBJ1-2 | TRBV7-8 | TGTGCCAGCATGCTGGCGGTGGGGACAACCTATGGCTACACCTTC | CASMLAVGTTYGYTF
- | - | TRBJ1-2 | TRBV6-6 | TGTGCCAGCAGTTACTCCGCGTTAGGGGGGCAAGGTGGCTACACCTTC | CASSYSALGGQGGYTF
- | TRBD1 | TRBJ2-7 | TRBV4-1 | TGCGCCAGCAGACTCGTCGGACAGGGGAACTACGAGCAGTACTTC | CASRLVGQGNYEQYF
- | - | TRBJ2-7 | TRBV10-3 | TGTGCCATCAGTCAGCAAGATGGCGAGCAGTACTTC | CAISQQDGEQYF
- | TRBD1 | TRBJ2-2 | TRBV19 | TGTGCCAGTAGTATGAGGGGGCGATTCAACACCGGGGAGCTGTTTTTT | CASSMRGRFNTGELFF
once | - | TRBJ1-4 | TRBV5-1 | TGCGCCAGCAGCTTGGAACAGGTTAATGAAAAACTGTTTTTT | CASSLEQVNEKLFF
once | TRBD1 | TRBJ1-1 | TRBV6-1 | TGTGCCAGCAGTGGCCAGGGGGCGAACACTGAAGCTTTCTTT | CASSGQGANTEAFF
- | TRBD2 | TRBJ2-7 | TRBV6-1 | TGTGCCAGCAGGACTAGCGGGACCGACGAGCAGTACTTC | CASRTSGTDEQYF
- | - | TRBJ1-1 | TRBV4-3 | TGCGCCAGCAGCCATAAGCAGGGAACTGAAGCTTTCTTT | CASSHKQGTEAFF
- | TRBD2 | TRBJ2-3 | TRBV5-1 | TGCGCCAGCAGCCGGGGCCGCGTTACTAGCGAGCGCTTCTCCACAGATACGCAGTATTTT | CASSRGRVTSERFSTDTQYF
- | - | TRBJ1-1 | TRBV5-1 | TGCGCCAGCAGCTTGATGGGAGAAGCTTTCTTT | CASSLMGEAFF
- | TRBD2 | TRBJ2-7 | TRBV14 | TGTGCCAGCAGCCAATTGACTATGACTAGCGCCTCCTACGAGCAGTACTTC | CASSQLTMTSASYEQYF
- | TRBD2 | TRBJ2-1 | TRBV11-1 | TGTGCCAGCAGCCAAAGCCCTTGGACTAGCGGGAGGGCCGGTGAGCAGTTCTTC | CASSQSPWTSGRAGEQFF
- | - | TRBJ1-5 | TRBV6-1 | TGTGCCAGCAGTGAACACAATATTCAGCCCCAGCATTTT | CASSEHNIQPQHF
- | TRBD2 | TRBJ2-3 | TRBV5-6 | TGTGCCAGCAGCCAGCCGGGACTAGCGGTTAGGAATACGCAGTATTTT | CASSQPGLAVRNTQYF
- | - | TRBJ2-5 | TRBV5-6 | TGTGCCAGCAGCCCTATGAGGGTTTTGGCCCAAGAGACCCAGTACTTC | CASSPMRVLAQETQYF
- | TRBD2 | TRBJ2-3 | TRBV18 | TGTGCCAGCTCACCGAGGCGGGAGGGCACAGATACGCAGTATTTT | CASSPRREGTDTQYF
- | TRBD2 | TRBJ2-2 | TRBV7-9 | TGTGCCAGCAGCCATCCTGCGGGGGGGCGCAGCGGGGAGCTGTTTTTT | CASSHPAGGRSGELFF
- | TRBD1 | TRBJ2-1 | TRBV25-1 | TGTGCCAGCAGTGGGTTTTTTGAGACAGGGGGCTTTAATGAGCAGTTCTTC | CASSGFFETGGFNEQFF
- | - | TRBJ1-2 | TRBV28 | TGTGCCAGCAGTTCCCTGGCCCGATATGGCTACACCTTC | CASSSLARYGYTF
- | TRBD2 | TRBJ2-7 | TRBV9 | TGTGCCAGCAGCGTAGAGGCTGGACTAGCGGGAGAGTACGAGCAGTACTTC | CASSVEAGLAGEYEQYF
- | TRBD1 | TRBJ2-3 | TRBV30 | TGTGCCTGGAAGGCCCCGGGACAGGGTCCTAGCACAGATACGCAGTATTTT | CAWKAPGQGPSTDTQYF
- | TRBD1 | TRBJ1-3 | TRBV9 | TGTGCCAGCAGCGTCGAGGGGGCGGCTGGAAACACCATATATTTT | CASSVEGAAGNTIYF
- | - | TRBJ2-7 | TRBV6-5 | TGTGCCAGCAGTTACTCAAACAGGGAGACAGAGCAGTACTTC | CASSYSNRETEQYF
- | TRBD2 | TRBJ2-7 | TRBV6-1 | TGTGCCAGCAGTGAACAGGCTCCGGGACTAGCGACCCACGAGCAGTACTTC | CASSEQAPGLATHEQYF
- | TRBD2 | TRBJ2-7 | TRBV9 | TGTGCCAGCAGCGTAGCCAGCGGGAAGGGTCACGAGCAGTACTTC | CASSVASGKGHEQYF
few | - | TRBJ2-7 | TRBV5-5 | TGTGCCAGCAGCTTCAGGAACCCAGTCTCCTACGAGCAGTACTTC | CASSFRNPVSYEQYF
once | TRBD2 | TRBJ2-3 | TRBV9 | TGTGCCAGCAGCGTAGGGCGGGAGCGGGGCACAGATACGCAGTATTTT | CASSVGRERGTDTQYF